This T cell receptor (beta chain) comes out of a study of CD8 T cells in Susac syndrome. Random hexamers were used to reverse transcribe the RNA input (about 0.5 to 1 ug). A single record per CDR3 protein comes from TCRdb applying MiXCR to the immunoSEQ multiplex PCR reads. Here the sample spans 150,000 to 200,000 distinct CDR3 sequences, under 97% being singletons. The CDR3 consists of 11 residues. CDR1 and CDR2 from the germline V gene are SGHTA and FQGNSA. Trimming pared 7 bases from V and 10 bases from J, leaving 8 bases between. This TCR came from a human donor with multiple sclerosis. Sequencing was performed on CD4+ T cells from PBMCs. V and J are TRBV7-2 and TRBJ1-6, with no clear D. The chain's CDR3 is CASTDTSPLHF. The CDR3 coding sequence is TGTGCCAGCACAGACACGTCACCCCTCCACTTT.